This is a list of T cell receptor beta chains from one sample in a study of blood T cell repertoires in COVID-19. Produced via immunoSEQ multiplex PCR; TCRdb's table is partial and in-frame only. The table shows 140,000 to 150,000 clones, with around 84% occurring only once. Sequencing was done on a sample of peripheral blood. The receptors come from a human donor in a cohort sampled during active COVID-19. Each CDR3 is given with its conserved first and last residue. The order of the fields is clone size, D gene, V gene, J gene, CDR3 DNA, CDR3 protein. D genes are given only for firm matches. Rows give clone size only sometimes, using once, few, many, or a class for an expanded clone.

.	.	TRBV28	TRBJ1-2	TGTGCCAGCAGTTTAGGGAGCAACTATGGCTACACCTTC	CASSLGSNYGYTF
.	.	TRBV7-8	TRBJ2-2	TGTGCCAGCAGCGAACAGGGTTACCCCGGGGAGCTGTTTTTT	CASSEQGYPGELFF
.	TRBD1	TRBV24-1	TRBJ2-5	TGTGCCACCAGTGAACCCCCGTCGACAGGGCTGGAGACCCAGTACTTC	CATSEPPSTGLETQYF
.	TRBD1	TRBV18	TRBJ1-1	TGTGCCAGCTCAGCGGACAGGGTCGGGGAAGCTTTCTTT	CASSADRVGEAFF
.	.	TRBV6-5	TRBJ2-5	TGTGCCAGCAGTCCCCCCGGAGCAATCGGGACCCAGTACTTC	CASSPPGAIGTQYF
.	.	TRBV9	TRBJ1-2	TGTGCCAGCAGCGCCCGGGACTGGTATGGCTACACCTTC	CASSARDWYGYTF
.	TRBD1	TRBV5-5	TRBJ1-1	TGTGCCAGCAGCGGGACAGGGAGGAACACTGAAGCTTTCTTT	CASSGTGRNTEAFF
.	TRBD2	TRBV10-3	TRBJ2-1	TGTGCCATCAGAACGGCGGGGGGTTACAATGAGCAGTTCTTC	CAIRTAGGYNEQFF
.	.	TRBV18	TRBJ1-3	TGTGCCAGCTCACTTTTACAGGGAGAAGGCTCTGGAAACACCATATATTTT	CASSLLQGEGSGNTIYF
.	.	TRBV4-1	TRBJ2-1	TGCGCCAGCAGTTTCAGGGTTGATAGTAGGAATGAGCAGTTCTTC	CASSFRVDSRNEQFF
few	TRBD1	TRBV27	TRBJ1-6	TGTGCCAGCAGTTTGACAGGGATTGATTCACCCCTCCACTTT	CASSLTGIDSPLHF
.	TRBD1	TRBV7-2	TRBJ1-6	TGTGCCAGCACCCTCCTTCGGGACAGGAATTCACCCCTCCACTTT	CASTLLRDRNSPLHF
.	TRBD1	TRBV9	TRBJ2-5	TGTGCCAGCAGCGGGACAGGGGGATTAGAGACCCAGTACTTC	CASSGTGGLETQYF
.	.	TRBV30	TRBJ1-1	TGTGCCTGGAGTGCGGGGTTGGGCCCTGAAGCTTTCTTT	CAWSAGLGPEAFF
.	TRBD2	TRBV4-3	TRBJ2-1	TGCGCCAGCAGCCAAGGGCGGGGGGGCGCTTACAATGAGCAGTTCTTC	CASSQGRGGAYNEQFF
.	.	TRBV5-6	TRBJ2-7	TGTGCCAGCAGCTTGTATCGCTGGGGCCCTTCTTCCTACGAGCAGTACTTC	CASSLYRWGPSSYEQYF
.	.	TRBV7-2	TRBJ2-5	TGTGCCAGCAGCTCCCCCAGGGACTCAGGGGAGACCCAGTACTTC	CASSSPRDSGETQYF
.	.	TRBV7-9	TRBJ2-7	TGTGCCAGCAGCTTAGCGCGCGGAGACGGCGAGCAGTACTTC	CASSLARGDGEQYF
.	.	TRBV11-1	TRBJ2-7	TGTGCCAGCAGCTTTACTCGCTACGAGCAGTACTTC	CASSFTRYEQYF
.	TRBD1	TRBV5-6	TRBJ1-6	TGTGCCAGCAGACTTCGACAGGGCACGGGGACCCTCCACTTT	CASRLRQGTGTLHF
.	.	TRBV11-2	TRBJ1-2	TGTGCCAGCAGCTCATGGACAGATACTATGGGCTACACCTTC	CASSSWTDTMGYTF
.	TRBD2	TRBV2	TRBJ2-5	TGTGCCAGCAGCGCAGGGACTAGCCCGTTAAAAGAGACCCAGTACTTC	CASSAGTSPLKETQYF
few	TRBD1	TRBV4-1	TRBJ1-5	TGCGCCAGCAGCCCAGACAGGGGGCGTGGGCCCCAGCATTTT	CASSPDRGRGPQHF
.	.	TRBV11-3	TRBJ2-2	TGTGCCAGCCAGGGCAGTACGAACACCGGGGAGCTGTTTTTT	CASQGSTNTGELFF
.	.	TRBV11-2	TRBJ2-5	TGTGCCAGCAGCGCCGGACAGTACCAAGAGACCCAGTACTTC	CASSAGQYQETQYF
few	TRBD2	TRBV7-8	TRBJ2-1	TGTGCCAGCAGCCCATTAGGTGGGCGGGGGGGCCGAGAAGAGCAGTTCTTC	CASSPLGGRGGREEQFF
.	.	TRBV5-1	TRBJ2-2	TGCGCCAGCAGCTTGTCAGCGGCGAACACCGGGGAGCTGTTTTTT	CASSLSAANTGELFF
.	.	TRBV5-1	TRBJ1-1	TGCGCCAGCAGCTTGGTTGCGGGCATGAACACTGAAGCTTTCTTT	CASSLVAGMNTEAFF
.	.	TRBV18	TRBJ1-2	TGTGCCAGCTCACCACCGACTATCGGCTATGGCTACACCTTC	CASSPPTIGYGYTF
.	.	TRBV6-6	TRBJ2-1	TGTGCCAGCAGTTACAGTAGCAGCTCCTACAATGAGCAGTTCTTC	CASSYSSSSYNEQFF
.	TRBD1	TRBV4-2	TRBJ1-6	TGTGCCAGCAGCCAAGGGGACAGGGAAAATTCACCCCTCCACTTT	CASSQGDRENSPLHF
few	TRBD2	TRBV7-2	TRBJ2-1	TGTGCCAGCAGCTTTAGGAGCGGGGAGTACAATGAGCAGTTCTTC	CASSFRSGEYNEQFF
.	.	TRBV19	TRBJ1-1	TGTGCCAGTAGTAGGGGAGGGGGGTTGAACACTGAAGCTTTCTTT	CASSRGGGLNTEAFF
.	.	TRBV5-1	TRBJ2-3	TGCGCCAGCAGCGAGAGCCAGCGAGGAGGCACAGATACGCAGTATTTT	CASSESQRGGTDTQYF
.	.	TRBV12-3/TRBV12-4	TRBJ1-3	TGTGCCAGGAGAGGAAGGGGAGGAAACACCATATATTTT	CARRGRGGNTIYF
.	.	TRBV6-1	TRBJ2-7	TGTGCCAGCAGTGAATGGGGCAGACCCTACGAGCAGTACTTC	CASSEWGRPYEQYF
.	.	TRBV7-2	TRBJ1-5	TGTGCCAGCAGCTTAGACGGGGGGAGCAATCAGCCCCAGCATTTT	CASSLDGGSNQPQHF